This entry features one T cell receptor (beta chain) sequence. What it recognizes is unknown. These data are taken from a study of cytomegalovirus exposure and HLA in healthy donors. Broader study findings: Accurate prediction of HLA-A and HLA-B alleles (for most subjects) was reportedly achieved from TCR beta sequences. Several top significant clusters appeared, in a later analysis, to be linked to common viral pathogens.

Amplification used 60 Vbeta primers and 13 Jbeta primers. Profiling relied on immunoSEQ multiplex PCR, and the TCRdb table lists in-frame clones only, not all of them. The sample has approximately 220,000 clones; around 80% are singletons. CDR1 is SGHDT, CDR2 YYEEEE, per germline. V was shortened by 4 bases and J by 9 bases, with 11 bases between the two germline ends. CDR3 length equals 11 residues. The V call is TRBV5-6, the J call TRBJ2-7; the D is unclear. The TCR was taken from a boy aged 2 to 10 in good health and CMV-seronegative. The sequenced sample was PBMCs. CDR3 region: CASSRQSRQYF. DNA for the CDR3: TGTGCCAGCAGCCGCCAAAGTAGGCAGTACTTC.